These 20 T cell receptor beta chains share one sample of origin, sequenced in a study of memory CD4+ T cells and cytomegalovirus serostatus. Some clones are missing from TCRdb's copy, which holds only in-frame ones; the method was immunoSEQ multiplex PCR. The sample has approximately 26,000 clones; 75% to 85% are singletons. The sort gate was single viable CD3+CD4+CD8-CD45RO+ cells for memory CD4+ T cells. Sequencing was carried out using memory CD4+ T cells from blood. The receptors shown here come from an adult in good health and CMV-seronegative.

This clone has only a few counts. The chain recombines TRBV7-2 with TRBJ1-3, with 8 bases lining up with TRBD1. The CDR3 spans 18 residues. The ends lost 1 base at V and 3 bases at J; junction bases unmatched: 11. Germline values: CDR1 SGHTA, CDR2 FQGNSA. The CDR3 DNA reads TGTGCCAGCAGCTTAGGGTCAATTCTAGACAGGGGTGGAAACACCATATATTTT. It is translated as CASSLGSILDRGGNTIYF.

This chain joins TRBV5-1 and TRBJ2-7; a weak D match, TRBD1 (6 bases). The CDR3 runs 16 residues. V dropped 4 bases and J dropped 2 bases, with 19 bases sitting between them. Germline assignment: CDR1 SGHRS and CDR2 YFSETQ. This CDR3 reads CASSPDGTRTTYEQYF. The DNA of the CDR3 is TGCGCCAGCAGCCCGGACGGGACACGGACCACCTACGAGCAGTACTTC.

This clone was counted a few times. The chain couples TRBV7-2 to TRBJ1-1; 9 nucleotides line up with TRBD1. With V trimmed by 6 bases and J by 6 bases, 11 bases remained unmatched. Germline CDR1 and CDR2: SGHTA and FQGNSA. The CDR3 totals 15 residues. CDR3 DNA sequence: TGTGCCAGCAGTTATTCCGGGACAGGGACCGCTGAAGCTTTCTTT. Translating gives CASSYSGTGTAEAFF. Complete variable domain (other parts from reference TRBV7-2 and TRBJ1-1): GAGVSQSPSNKVTEKGKDVELRCDPISGHTALYWYRQSLGQGLEFLIYFQGNSAPDKSGLPSDRFSAERTGGSVSTLTIQRTQQEDSAVYLCASSYSGTGTAEAFFGQGTRLTVV.

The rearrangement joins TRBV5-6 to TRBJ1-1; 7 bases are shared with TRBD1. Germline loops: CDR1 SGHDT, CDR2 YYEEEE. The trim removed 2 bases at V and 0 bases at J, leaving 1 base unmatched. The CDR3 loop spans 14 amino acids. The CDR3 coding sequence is TGTGCCAGCAGCTTTACAGGGGTGAACACTGAAGCTTTCTTT. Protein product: CASSFTGVNTEAFF.

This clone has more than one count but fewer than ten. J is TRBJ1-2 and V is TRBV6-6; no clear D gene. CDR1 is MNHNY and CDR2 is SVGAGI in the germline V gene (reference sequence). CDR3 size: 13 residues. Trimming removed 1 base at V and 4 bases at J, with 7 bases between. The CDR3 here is CASSYLPSYGYTF. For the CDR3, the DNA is TGTGCCAGCAGTTACTTACCCTCCTATGGCTACACCTTC.

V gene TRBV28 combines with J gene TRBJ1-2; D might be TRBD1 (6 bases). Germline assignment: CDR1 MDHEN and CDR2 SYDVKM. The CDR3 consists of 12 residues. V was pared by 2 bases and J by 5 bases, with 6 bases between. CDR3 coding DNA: TGTGCCAGCAGTTTACAGGGGTATGGCTACACCTTC. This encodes CASSLQGYGYTF.

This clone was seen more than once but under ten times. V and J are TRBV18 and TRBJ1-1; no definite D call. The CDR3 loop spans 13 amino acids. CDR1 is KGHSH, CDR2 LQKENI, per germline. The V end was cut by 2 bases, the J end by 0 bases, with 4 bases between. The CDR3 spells CASSPGVNTEAFF. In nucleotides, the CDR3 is TGTGCCAGCTCACCAGGGGTGAACACTGAAGCTTTCTTT.

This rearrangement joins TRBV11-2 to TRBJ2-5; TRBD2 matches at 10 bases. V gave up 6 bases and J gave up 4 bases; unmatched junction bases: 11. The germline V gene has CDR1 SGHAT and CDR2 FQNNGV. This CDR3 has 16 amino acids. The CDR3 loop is CASSSSGGAIGETQYF. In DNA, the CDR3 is TGTGCCAGCAGTTCAAGCGGGGGGGCCATTGGAGAGACCCAGTACTTC.

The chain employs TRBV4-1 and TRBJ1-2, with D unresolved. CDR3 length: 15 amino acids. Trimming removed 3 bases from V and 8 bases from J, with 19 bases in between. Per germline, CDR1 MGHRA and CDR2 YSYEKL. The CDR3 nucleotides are TGCGCCAGCAGCCAGAGACCCTCACCTAACGACGGCTACACCTTC. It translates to CASSQRPSPNDGYTF.

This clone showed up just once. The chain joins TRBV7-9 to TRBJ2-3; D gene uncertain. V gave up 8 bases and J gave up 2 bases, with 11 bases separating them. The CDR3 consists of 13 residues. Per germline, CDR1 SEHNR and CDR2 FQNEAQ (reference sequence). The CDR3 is CASESFITDTQYF. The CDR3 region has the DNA TGTGCCAGCGAAAGCTTTATCACAGATACGCAGTATTTT.

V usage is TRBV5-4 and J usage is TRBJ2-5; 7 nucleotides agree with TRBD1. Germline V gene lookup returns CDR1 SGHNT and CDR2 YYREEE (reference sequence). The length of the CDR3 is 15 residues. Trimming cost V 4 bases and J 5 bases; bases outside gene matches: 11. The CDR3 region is CASSPYRGVVETQYF. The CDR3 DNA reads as TGTGCCAGCAGCCCTTACAGGGGAGTAGTGGAGACCCAGTACTTC.

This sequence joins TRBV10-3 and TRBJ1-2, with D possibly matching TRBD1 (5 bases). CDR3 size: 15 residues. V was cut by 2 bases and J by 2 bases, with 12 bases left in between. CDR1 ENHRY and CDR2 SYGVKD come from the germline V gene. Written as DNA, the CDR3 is TGTGCCATCAGTGAGGGGGACCCCAAGAACTATGGCTACACCTTC. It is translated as CAISEGDPKNYGYTF.

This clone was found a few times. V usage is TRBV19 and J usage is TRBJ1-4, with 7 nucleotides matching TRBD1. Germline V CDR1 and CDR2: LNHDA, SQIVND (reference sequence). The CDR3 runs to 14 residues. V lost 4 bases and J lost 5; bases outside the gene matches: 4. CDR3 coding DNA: TGTGCCAGTAGTAACGACAGGGTAAATGAAAAACTGTTTTTT. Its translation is CASSNDRVNEKLFF.

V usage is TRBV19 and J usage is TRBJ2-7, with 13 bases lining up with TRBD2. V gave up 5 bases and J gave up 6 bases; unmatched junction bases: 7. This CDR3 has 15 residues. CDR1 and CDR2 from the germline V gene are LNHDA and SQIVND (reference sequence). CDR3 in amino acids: CASSVTSGGLSEQYF. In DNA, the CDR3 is TGTGCCAGTAGTGTGACTAGCGGGGGGCTCTCCGAGCAGTACTTC.

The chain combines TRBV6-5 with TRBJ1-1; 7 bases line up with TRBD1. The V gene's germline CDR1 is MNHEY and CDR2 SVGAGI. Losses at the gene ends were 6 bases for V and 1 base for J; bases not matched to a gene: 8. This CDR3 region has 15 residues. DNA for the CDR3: TGTGCCAGCAGGGCCCTGGACAGGCGGAACACTGAAGCTTTCTTT. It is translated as CASRALDRRNTEAFF.

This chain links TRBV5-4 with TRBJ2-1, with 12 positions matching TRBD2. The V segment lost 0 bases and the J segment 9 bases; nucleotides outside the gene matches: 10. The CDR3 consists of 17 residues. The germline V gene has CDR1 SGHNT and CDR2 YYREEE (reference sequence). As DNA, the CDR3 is TGTGCCAGCAGCTTGGGGGGATCTAGCGGGGGGGCCGGTGAGCAGTTCTTC. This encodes CASSLGGSSGGAGEQFF. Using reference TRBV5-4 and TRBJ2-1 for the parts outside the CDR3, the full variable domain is ETGVTQSPTHLIKTRGQQVTLRCSSQSGHNTVSWYQQALGQGPQFIFQYYREEENGRGNFPPRFSGLQFPNYSSELNVNALELDDSALYLCASSLGGSSGGAGEQFFGPGTRLTVL.

The CDR3 is CASSVREGVGTGELFF. DNA of the CDR3: TGTGCCAGCAGCGTTAGAGAAGGAGTAGGAACCGGGGAGCTGTTTTTT. The chain recombines TRBV11-2 with TRBJ2-2, with D unresolved. In germline, CDR1 is SGHAT, CDR2 FQNNGV. The CDR3 length is 16 residues. V lost 5 bases and J 5 bases, leaving 18 bases between the germline ends.

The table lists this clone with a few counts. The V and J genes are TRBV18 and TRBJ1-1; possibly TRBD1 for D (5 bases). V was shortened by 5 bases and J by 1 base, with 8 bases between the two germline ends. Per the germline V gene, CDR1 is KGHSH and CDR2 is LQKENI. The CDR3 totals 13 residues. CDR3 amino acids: CASSSDRNTEAFF. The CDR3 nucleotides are TGTGCCAGCTCATCCGACAGGAACACTGAAGCTTTCTTT.

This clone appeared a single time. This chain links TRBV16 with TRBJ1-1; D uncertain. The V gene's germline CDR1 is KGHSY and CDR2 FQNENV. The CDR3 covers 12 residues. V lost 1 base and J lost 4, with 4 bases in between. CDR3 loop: CASSQYFTEAFF. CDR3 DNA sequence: TGTGCCAGCAGCCAATACTTCACTGAAGCTTTCTTT.

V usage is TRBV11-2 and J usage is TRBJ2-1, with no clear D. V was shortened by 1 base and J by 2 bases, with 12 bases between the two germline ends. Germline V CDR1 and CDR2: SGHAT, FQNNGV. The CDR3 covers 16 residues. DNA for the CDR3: TGTGCCAGCAGCTTAGTCCCGGGCGTGGCCTACAATGAGCAGTTCTTC. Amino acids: CASSLVPGVAYNEQFF. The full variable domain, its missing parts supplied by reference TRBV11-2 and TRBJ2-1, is EAGVAQSPRYKIIEKRQSVAFWCNPISGHATLYWYQQILGQGPKLLIQFQNNGVVDDSQLPKDRFSAERLKGVDSTLKIQPAKLEDSAVYLCASSLVPGVAYNEQFFGPGTRLTVL.